Shown below are 20 T cell receptor beta chains from a single sample sequenced in a study of PD-L1 blockade in urothelial cancer. Libraries were prepared by immunoSEQ multiplex PCR; TCRdb keeps only in-frame clonotypes and omits some of them. This table has over 450 clones, approximately 30% appearing once. This sample comprised tumor tissue, obtained before atezolizumab (anti-PD-L1) treatment. These TCRs come from a woman in her 70s with urothelial cancer.

This clone was counted between two and nine times. The J gene is TRBJ2-7, the V gene TRBV6-8, with D possibly TRBD2 on 6 matching bases. CDR3 length: 16 residues. Germline CDR1 and CDR2: MNHGY and SAAAGT. Between the trimmed V and J ends, which lost 5 bases and 2 bases, there was a span of 19 bases. CDR3 sequence reads: CASSQMWREPTYEQYF. The DNA of the CDR3 is TGTGCCAGCAGTCAAATGTGGAGGGAGCCGACCTACGAGCAGTACTTC.

This clone has a handful of counts. The chain couples TRBV19 to TRBJ1-1, with D unclear. This CDR3 contains 14 residues. Germline V gene data show CDR1 as LNHDA and CDR2 as SQIVND (reference sequence). Trimming took off 5 bases at V and 0 bases at J, with 10 bases between the two ends. The CDR3 bases are TGTGCCAGTAGTCCCACCGGTTTGAACACTGAAGCTTTCTTT. Translation: CASSPTGLNTEAFF.

V and J are TRBV29-1 and TRBJ2-5, with TRBD1 matching over 9 bases. Trimming cost V 5 bases and J 4 bases; bases outside gene matches: 5. Per the germline V gene, CDR1 is SQVTM and CDR2 is ANQGSEA. The CDR3 consists of 13 residues. The CDR3 sequence is CSVFTGGIETQYF. The CDR3 DNA reads TGCAGCGTTTTCACAGGGGGCATAGAGACCCAGTACTTC.

The V call is TRBV29-1, the J call TRBJ2-1; possibly TRBD1 for D (5 bases). CDR1 SQVTM and CDR2 ANQGSEA come from the germline V gene. The CDR3 contains 14 residues. Trimming removed 5 bases at V and 6 bases at J, with 17 bases between. In DNA form, the CDR3 reads TGCAGCGTTAACTACAGGAATAAGGGCAATGAGCAGTTCTTC. Its protein product is CSVNYRNKGNEQFF.

The chain recombines TRBV19 with TRBJ1-1; a weak D match, TRBD1 (6 bases). Germline CDR1 reads LNHDA; CDR2 reads SQIVND (reference sequence). This CDR3 spans 16 amino acids. V lost 3 bases, J lost 1 base, and 15 bases lay in between. CDR3 in amino acids: CASSIDRPTGNTEAFF. The CDR3 nucleotides read TGTGCCAGTAGTATCGATCGCCCGACAGGGAACACTGAAGCTTTCTTT.

The rearrangement links TRBV23-1 to TRBJ1-6, with D unclear. TRBV23-1 is identified as an open reading frame with a role that is uncertain. Trimming left V 6 bases short and J 11 bases short, with 17 bases between. The CDR3 is 14 residues long. CDR3 amino acids: CASSQMMAGTPLHF. The CDR3 DNA follows: TGCGCCAGCAGCCAGATGATGGCCGGGACACCCCTCCACTTT.

This clone was observed a few times. The chain employs TRBV11-3 and TRBJ2-2; 7 bases agree with TRBD1. Looked up from germline, CDR1 is SGHNT and CDR2 is YENEEA. V dropped 4 bases and J dropped 4; count of bases not matched to a gene: 3. This CDR3 spans 14 amino acids. The CDR3 protein is CASSSGQRTGELFF. CDR3 coding DNA: TGTGCCAGCAGCTCGGGACAGCGCACCGGGGAGCTGTTTTTT.

In the case of this clone: One end of the junction is discordant with germline, which a read error may explain. The chain carries TRBV19 and TRBJ2-1; 11 nucleotides align to TRBD2. Germline V gene data show CDR1 as LNHDA and CDR2 as SQIVND (reference sequence). CDR3 size: 13 residues. In nucleotides, the CDR3 is TGTGCCAGTAGTATAAGTAGCGGGAGGGCCAGGGTCTTC. This translates into CASSISSGRARVF.

The gene calls are TRBV19 and TRBJ1-2; possibly TRBD1 for D (6 bases). Germline loops: CDR1 LNHDA, CDR2 SQIVND (reference sequence). The CDR3 sequence is 14 residues long. V lost 5 bases to trimming and J lost 9 bases, with 19 bases between them. CDR3: CASSPGTPLLSYTF. The DNA of the CDR3 is TGTGCCAGTAGTCCAGGGACACCGCTTCTGAGCTACACCTTC.

This clone is medium-sized within its sample. The V and J genes are TRBV11-3 and TRBJ1-1; D perhaps matches TRBD1 (6 bases). The V and J ends lost 5 bases and 0 bases respectively, with 16 bases between them. CDR1 is SGHNT, CDR2 YENEEA, per germline. This CDR3 is built from 16 residues. In DNA, the CDR3 is TGTGCCAGCAGCCATGGGGGGGGCCGAATGAACACTGAAGCTTTCTTT. Translating it yields CASSHGGGRMNTEAFF.

This clone is large (0.1 to 1%) by share. The chain joins TRBV11-3 to TRBJ2-1; 9 bases line up with TRBD1. The J segment lost 6 bases and the V segment lost 0 bases, leaving 12 bases of the junction unmatched. Looked up from germline, CDR1 is SGHNT and CDR2 is YENEEA. This CDR3 contains 18 residues. The CDR3: CASSLDPWDRVGFNEQFF. CDR3 nucleotides: TGTGCCAGCAGCTTAGATCCCTGGGACAGGGTAGGTTTCAATGAGCAGTTCTTC.

This clone is termed large (0.1 to 1%). The CDR3 is CASSQSGTGGTGQYF. DNA of the CDR3: TGTGCCAGCAGCCAATCCGGGACAGGGGGGACGGGGCAGTACTTC. V and J are TRBV11-3 and TRBJ2-7; 11 nucleotides align to TRBD1. The germline gives CDR1 SGHNT, CDR2 YENEEA. V lost 5 bases, J lost 9 bases, and 12 bases stayed unmatched. This CDR3 spans 15 amino acids.

The rearrangement links TRBV10-2 to TRBJ2-5; 10 nucleotides line up with TRBD1. The V segment lost 3 bases and the J segment 5 bases; nucleotides outside the gene matches: 9. Germline CDR1 and CDR2: WSHSY and SAAADI. The CDR3 runs 16 residues. Here the CDR3 reads CASSEPGTGERETQYF. CDR3 DNA: TGCGCCAGCAGTGAACCCGGGACAGGGGAACGGGAGACCCAGTACTTC.

As concerns this clone: X shows a residue whose base was not read or is ambiguous. The rearrangement links TRBV9 to TRBJ2-7; 10 nucleotides agree with TRBD1. The CDR3 totals 16 residues. The junction had 6 bases not matched to a gene; V was cut back by 0 bases and J by 3 bases. CDR1 is SGDLS, CDR2 YYNGEE, per germline. The CDR3 DNA reads as TGTGCCAGCAGCGTAGATTYCGACAGGGGGCACTACGAGCAGTACTTC. It encodes CASSVDXDRGHYEQYF.

The V gene is TRBV1, the J gene TRBJ1-1. TRBV1 corresponds to a pseudogene. CDR3 length: 18 residues. CDR3 coding DNA: TGCGCCAGCAGCCAAGATGGGGATCTTTTCCTACGGGGCGTTGAAGCTTTCTTT. It yields the protein CASSQDGDLFLRGVEAFF.

The chain has TRBV11-3 and TRBJ2-7, with a tentative D call TRBD1 (6 bases). The V gene's germline CDR1 is SGHNT and CDR2 YENEEA. The V end was cut by 5 bases, the J end by 4 bases, with 15 bases between. The CDR3 consists of 14 residues. The CDR3 region is CASSAGQFTYEQYF. Here the CDR3 DNA reads TGTGCCAGCAGCGCCGGACAGTTTACTTACGAGCAGTACTTC.

This clone was counted only a few times. This chain joins TRBV11-3 and TRBJ2-2; perhaps TRBD1 as D (6 bases). CDR1 is SGHNT and CDR2 is YENEEA in the germline V gene. The CDR3 runs to 14 residues. Trimming cost V 4 bases and J 1 base, with 7 bases left between them. The CDR3 region is CASSWGQNTGELFF. In DNA, the CDR3 is TGTGCCAGCAGCTGGGGACAGAACACCGGGGAGCTGTTTTTT.

This clone was seen only a few times. The J gene is TRBJ1-2, the V gene TRBV10-3; TRBD1 might be the D (5 bases). The CDR3 contains 14 residues. Per the germline V gene, CDR1 is ENHRY and CDR2 is SYGVKD. The germline V and J ends were trimmed by 0 bases and 3 bases, with 8 bases remaining between them. CDR3 sequence: CAISESLGDYGYTF. CDR3 coding DNA: TGTGCCATCAGTGAGTCGCTGGGGGACTATGGCTACACCTTC.

This chain links TRBV6-1 with TRBJ1-2; tentatively, D is TRBD1 (5 bases). V was shortened by 1 base and J by 0 bases, with 12 bases between the two germline ends. Per germline, CDR1 MNHNS and CDR2 SASEGT. CDR3 length equals 16 residues. The CDR3 nucleotides are TGTGCCAGCAGTGAAGTGTCGGGGGTAGCTAACTATGGCTACACCTTC. Protein product: CASSEVSGVANYGYTF.

This clone was observed a handful of times. This chain joins TRBV19 and TRBJ1-2; TRBD1 matches at 8 bases. CDR3 size: 14 residues. V was pared by 5 bases and J by 3 bases, with 5 bases of the junction left unmatched. CDR1 LNHDA and CDR2 SQIVND come from the germline V gene (reference sequence). Here the CDR3 DNA reads TGTGCCAGTAGTGGCAGGGGGCCCCACTATGGCTACACCTTC. Protein product: CASSGRGPHYGYTF.